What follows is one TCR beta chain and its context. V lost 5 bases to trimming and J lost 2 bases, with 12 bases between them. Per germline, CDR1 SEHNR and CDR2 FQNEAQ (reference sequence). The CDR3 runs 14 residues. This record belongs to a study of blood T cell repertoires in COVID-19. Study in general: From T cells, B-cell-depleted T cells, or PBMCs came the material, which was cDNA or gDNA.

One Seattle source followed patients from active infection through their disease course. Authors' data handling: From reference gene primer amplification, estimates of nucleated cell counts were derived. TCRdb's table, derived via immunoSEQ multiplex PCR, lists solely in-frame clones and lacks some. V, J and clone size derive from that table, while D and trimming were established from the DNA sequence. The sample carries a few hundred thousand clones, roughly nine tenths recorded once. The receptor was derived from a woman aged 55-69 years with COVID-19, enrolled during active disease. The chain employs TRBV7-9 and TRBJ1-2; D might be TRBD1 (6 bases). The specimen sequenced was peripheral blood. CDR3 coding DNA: TGTGCCAGCAGCCGCCCGACAGGAAACTATGGCTACACCTTC. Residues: CASSRPTGNYGYTF. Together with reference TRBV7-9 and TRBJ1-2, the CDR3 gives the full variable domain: DTGVSQNPRHKITKRGQNVTFRCDPISEHNRLYWYRQTLGQGPEFLTYFQNEAQLEKSRLLSDRFSAERPKGSFSTLEIQRTEQGDSAMYLCASSRPTGNYGYTFGSGTRLTVV.